The present entry profiles one TCR beta chain with its context. This record belongs to a study of Graves' ophthalmopathy and Graves' hyperthyroidism. For donors with ophthalmopathy, the disease showed moderate-to-severe activity, reached CAS ≥3 and NOSPECS ≥4, and had lasted under 3 months. Symptoms, serum thyroxine and TRAb, thyroid ultrasound, and orbital computed tomography formed the diagnostic basis. The CDR3 runs to 14 residues. Germline CDR1 and CDR2: SGHTA and FQGNSA. V lost 3 bases to trimming and J lost 2 bases, with 11 bases between them. Using RNA transcripts, the TCR beta CDR3 regions were amplified. In the first round, RT-PCR was carried out with HTBI primers, and a multiplex PCR formed the second round. TCRdb ran MiXCR on the multiplex PCR reads and lists one entry per CDR3 protein. The table lists almost 750,000 distinct CDR3 sequences, 40% of them singletons, with around 40% in the top ten.

The receptor comes from an adult man with Graves' ophthalmopathy. The genes are TRBV7-2 and TRBJ2-7; unclear D gene. The sample taken for sequencing was peripheral blood. CDR3 amino acids: CASSFSIPAYEQYF. As DNA, the CDR3 is TGTGCCAGCAGCTTTTCAATTCCAGCCTACGAGCAGTACTTC.